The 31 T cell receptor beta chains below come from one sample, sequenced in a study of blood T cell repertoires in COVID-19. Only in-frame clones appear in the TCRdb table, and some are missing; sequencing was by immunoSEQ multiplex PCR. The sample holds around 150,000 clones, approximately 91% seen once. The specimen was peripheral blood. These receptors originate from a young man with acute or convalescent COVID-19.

This CDR3 is CASSGDSPLHF. The CDR3 coding sequence is TGTGCCAGCAGCGGAGATTCACCCCTCCACTTT. This sequence joins TRBV2 and TRBJ1-6; no clear D. V lost 6 bases to trimming and J lost 8 bases, with 5 bases between them. This CDR3 has 11 amino acids. CDR1 and CDR2 (germline): SNHLY, FYNNEI.

In DNA, the CDR3 is TGTGCCAGCAGCTCTGGGGGCAGAGTCTACGAGCAGTACTTC. This gives the protein CASSSGGRVYEQYF. This chain uses TRBV5-4 with TRBJ2-7; tentatively, D is TRBD1 (6 bases). The CDR3 length is 14 residues. Germline assignment: CDR1 SGHNT and CDR2 YYREEE (reference sequence). With 3 bases removed from V and 3 bases from J, the gap between germline ends came to 13 bases.

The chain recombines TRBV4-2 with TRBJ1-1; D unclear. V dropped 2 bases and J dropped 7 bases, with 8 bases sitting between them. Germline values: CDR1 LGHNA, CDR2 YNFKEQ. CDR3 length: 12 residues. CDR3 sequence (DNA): TGTGCCAGCAGCCAACCCCTGAGTGAAGCTTTCTTT. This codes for CASSQPLSEAFF.

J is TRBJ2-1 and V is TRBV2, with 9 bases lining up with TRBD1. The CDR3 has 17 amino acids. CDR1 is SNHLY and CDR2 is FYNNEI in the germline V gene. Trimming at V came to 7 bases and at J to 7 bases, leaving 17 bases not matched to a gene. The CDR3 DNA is TGTGCCAGCACTCCGGGACAGGGACTTCGGGGTGTGAATGAGCAGTTCTTC. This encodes CASTPGQGLRGVNEQFF.

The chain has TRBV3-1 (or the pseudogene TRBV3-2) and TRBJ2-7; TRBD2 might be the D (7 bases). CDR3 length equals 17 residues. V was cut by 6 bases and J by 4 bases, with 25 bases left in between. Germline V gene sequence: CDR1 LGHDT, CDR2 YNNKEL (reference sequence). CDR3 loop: CASSRSGAGVIVYEQYF. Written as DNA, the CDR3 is TGTGCCAGCAGTAGATCGGGGGCGGGAGTAATTGTGTACGAGCAGTACTTC.

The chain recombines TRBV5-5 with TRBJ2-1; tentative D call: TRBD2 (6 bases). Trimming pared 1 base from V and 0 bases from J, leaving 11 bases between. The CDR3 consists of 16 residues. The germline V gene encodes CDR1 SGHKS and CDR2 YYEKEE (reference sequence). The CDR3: CASSLIVTSSYNEQFF. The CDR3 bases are TGTGCCAGCAGCTTGATAGTGACTAGCTCCTACAATGAGCAGTTCTTC.

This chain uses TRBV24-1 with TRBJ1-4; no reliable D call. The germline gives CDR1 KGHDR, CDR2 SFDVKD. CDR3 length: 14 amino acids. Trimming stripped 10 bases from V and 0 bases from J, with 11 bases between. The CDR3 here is CATDPGTTNEKLFF. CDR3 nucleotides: TGTGCCACAGACCCGGGGACAACTAATGAAAAACTGTTTTTT.

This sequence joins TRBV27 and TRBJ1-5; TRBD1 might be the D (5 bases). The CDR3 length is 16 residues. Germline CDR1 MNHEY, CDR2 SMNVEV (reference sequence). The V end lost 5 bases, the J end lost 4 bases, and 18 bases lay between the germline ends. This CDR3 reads CASSPIRGYRNQPQHF. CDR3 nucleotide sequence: TGTGCCAGCAGTCCCATACGGGGGTATAGAAATCAGCCCCAGCATTTT.

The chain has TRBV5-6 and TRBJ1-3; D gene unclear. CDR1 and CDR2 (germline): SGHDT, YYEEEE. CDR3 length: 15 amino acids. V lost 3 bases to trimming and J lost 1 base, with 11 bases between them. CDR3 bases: TGTGCCAGCAGCTCGGCCTCAGGTTCTGGAAACACCATATATTTT. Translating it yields CASSSASGSGNTIYF.

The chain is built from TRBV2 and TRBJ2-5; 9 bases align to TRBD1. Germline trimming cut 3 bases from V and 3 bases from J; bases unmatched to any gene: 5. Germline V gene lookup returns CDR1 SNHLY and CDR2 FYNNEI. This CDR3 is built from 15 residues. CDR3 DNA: TGTGCCAGCAGTGAGGGGGGACAGGGCGAAGAGACCCAGTACTTC. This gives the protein CASSEGGQGEETQYF.

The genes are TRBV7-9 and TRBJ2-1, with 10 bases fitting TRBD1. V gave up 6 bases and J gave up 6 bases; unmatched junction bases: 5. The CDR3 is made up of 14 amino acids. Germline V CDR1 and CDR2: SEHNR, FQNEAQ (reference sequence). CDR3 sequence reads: CASSRDRGSNEQFF. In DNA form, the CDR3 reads TGTGCCAGCAGTCGGGACAGGGGAAGCAATGAGCAGTTCTTC.

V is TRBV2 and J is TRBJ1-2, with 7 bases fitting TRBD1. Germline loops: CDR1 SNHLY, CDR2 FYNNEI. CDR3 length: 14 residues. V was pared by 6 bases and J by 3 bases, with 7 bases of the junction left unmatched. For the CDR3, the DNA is TGTGCCAGCAGAGGGGGCAGGGTCGACTATGGCTACACCTTC. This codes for CASRGGRVDYGYTF.

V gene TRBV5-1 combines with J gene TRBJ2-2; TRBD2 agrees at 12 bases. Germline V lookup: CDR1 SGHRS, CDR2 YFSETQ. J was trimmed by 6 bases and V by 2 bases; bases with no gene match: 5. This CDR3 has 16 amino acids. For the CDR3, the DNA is TGCGCCAGCAGCTTCTTGACTAGCGGGGGATCCGGGGAGCTGTTTTTT. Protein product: CASSFLTSGGSGELFF. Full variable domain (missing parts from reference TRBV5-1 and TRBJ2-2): KAGVTQTPRYLIKTRGQQVTLSCSPISGHRSVSWYQQTPGQGLQFLFEYFSETQRNKGNFPGRFSGRQFSNSRSEMNVSTLELGDSALYLCASSFLTSGGSGELFFGEGSRLTVL.

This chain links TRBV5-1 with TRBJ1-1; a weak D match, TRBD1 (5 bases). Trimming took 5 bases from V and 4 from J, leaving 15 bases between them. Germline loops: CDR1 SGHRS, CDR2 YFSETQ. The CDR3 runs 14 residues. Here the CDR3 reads CASSYQGLGTEAFF. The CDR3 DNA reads TGCGCCAGCAGTTATCAGGGATTGGGCACTGAAGCTTTCTTT.

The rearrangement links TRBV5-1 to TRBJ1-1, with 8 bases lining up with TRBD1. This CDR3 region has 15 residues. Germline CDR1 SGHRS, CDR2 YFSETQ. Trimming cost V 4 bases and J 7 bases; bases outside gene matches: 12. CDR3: CASSPQGALTIEAFF. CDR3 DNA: TGCGCCAGCAGCCCTCAGGGGGCCCTCACAATTGAAGCTTTCTTT. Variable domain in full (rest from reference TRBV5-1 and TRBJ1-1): KAGVTQTPRYLIKTRGQQVTLSCSPISGHRSVSWYQQTPGQGLQFLFEYFSETQRNKGNFPGRFSGRQFSNSRSEMNVSTLELGDSALYLCASSPQGALTIEAFFGQGTRLTVV.

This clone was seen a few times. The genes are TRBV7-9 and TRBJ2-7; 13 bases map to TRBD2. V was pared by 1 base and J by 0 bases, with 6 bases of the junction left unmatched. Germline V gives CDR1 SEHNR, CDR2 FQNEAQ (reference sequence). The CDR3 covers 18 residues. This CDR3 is CASSLVTSGGIYSYEQYF. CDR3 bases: TGTGCCAGCAGCTTAGTGACTAGCGGGGGGATTTACTCCTACGAGCAGTACTTC.

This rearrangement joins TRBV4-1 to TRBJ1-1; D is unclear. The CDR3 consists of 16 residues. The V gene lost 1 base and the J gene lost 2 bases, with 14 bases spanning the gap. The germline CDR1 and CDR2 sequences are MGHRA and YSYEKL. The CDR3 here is CASSQGHFERNTEAFF. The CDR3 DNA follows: TGCGCCAGCAGCCAAGGTCATTTCGAGAGAAACACTGAAGCTTTCTTT.

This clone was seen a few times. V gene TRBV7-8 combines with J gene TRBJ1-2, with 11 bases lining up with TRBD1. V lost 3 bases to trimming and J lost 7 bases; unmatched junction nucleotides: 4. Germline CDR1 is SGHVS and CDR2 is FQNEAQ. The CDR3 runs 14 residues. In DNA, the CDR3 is TGTGCCAGCAGCTTGGGACAGGGGGTAGCTGGCTACACCTTC. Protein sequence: CASSLGQGVAGYTF.

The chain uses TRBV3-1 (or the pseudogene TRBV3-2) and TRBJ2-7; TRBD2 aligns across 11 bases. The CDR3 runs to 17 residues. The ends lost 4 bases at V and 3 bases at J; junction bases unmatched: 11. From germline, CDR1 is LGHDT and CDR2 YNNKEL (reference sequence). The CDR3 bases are TGTGCCAGCAGCCCACCAACCTCTAGCGGGAGGCGCTACGAGCAGTACTTC. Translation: CASSPPTSSGRRYEQYF.

Here the CDR3 reads CASSFYGSSSTDTQYF. Here the CDR3 DNA reads TGCGCCAGCAGCTTTTACGGGTCAAGTAGCACAGATACGCAGTATTTT. The chain uses TRBV5-1 and TRBJ2-3; D remains ambiguous. The CDR3 contains 16 residues. Trimming shortened V by 2 bases and J by 0 bases, and 13 bases separated the two germline ends. Germline V gene data show CDR1 as SGHRS and CDR2 as YFSETQ.

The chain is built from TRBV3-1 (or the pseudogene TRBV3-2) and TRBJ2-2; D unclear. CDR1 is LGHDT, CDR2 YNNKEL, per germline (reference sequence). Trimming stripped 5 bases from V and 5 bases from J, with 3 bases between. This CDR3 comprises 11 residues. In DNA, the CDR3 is TGTGCCAGCAGCTTAACCGGGGAGCTGTTTTTT. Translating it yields CASSLTGELFF.

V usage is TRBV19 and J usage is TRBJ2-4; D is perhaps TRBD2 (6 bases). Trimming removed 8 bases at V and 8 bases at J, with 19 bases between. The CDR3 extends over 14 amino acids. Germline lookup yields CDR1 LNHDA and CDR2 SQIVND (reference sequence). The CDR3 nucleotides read TGTGCCAGTCAAACCGCCGGGAGATCAGACATTCAGTACTTC. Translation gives CASQTAGRSDIQYF.

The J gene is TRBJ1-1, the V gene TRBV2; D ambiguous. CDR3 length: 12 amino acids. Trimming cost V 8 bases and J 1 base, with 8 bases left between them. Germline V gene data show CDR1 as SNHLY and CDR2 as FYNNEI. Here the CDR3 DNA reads TGTGCCAGCGGGCCCTGGAACACTGAAGCTTTCTTT. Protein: CASGPWNTEAFF.

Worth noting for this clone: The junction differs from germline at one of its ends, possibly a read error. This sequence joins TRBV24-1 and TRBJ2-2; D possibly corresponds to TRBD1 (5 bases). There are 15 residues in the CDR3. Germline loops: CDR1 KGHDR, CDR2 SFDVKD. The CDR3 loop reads CATREAQANTGELFF. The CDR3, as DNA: TGTGCCACCCGTGAGGCACAGGCGAACACCGGGGAGCTGTTTTTT.

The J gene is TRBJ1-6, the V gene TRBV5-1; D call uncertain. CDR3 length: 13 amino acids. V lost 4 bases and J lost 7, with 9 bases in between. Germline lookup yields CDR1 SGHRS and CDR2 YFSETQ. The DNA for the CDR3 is TGCGCCAGCAGCGGGGAGCTAAATTCACCCCTCCACTTT. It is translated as CASSGELNSPLHF.

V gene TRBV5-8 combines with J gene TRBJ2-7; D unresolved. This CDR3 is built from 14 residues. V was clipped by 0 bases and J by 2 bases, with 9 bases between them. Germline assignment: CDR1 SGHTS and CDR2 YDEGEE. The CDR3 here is CASSLAGNAYEQYF. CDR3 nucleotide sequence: TGTGCCAGCAGCTTGGCAGGAAATGCCTACGAGCAGTACTTC.

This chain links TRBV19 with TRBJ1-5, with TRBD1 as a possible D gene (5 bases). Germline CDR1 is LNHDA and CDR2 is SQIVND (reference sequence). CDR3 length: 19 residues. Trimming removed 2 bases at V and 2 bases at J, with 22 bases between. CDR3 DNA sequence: TGTGCCAGTAGTATACCCCGTCTCGCACCCACGGGGGGCAATCAGCCCCAGCATTTT. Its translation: CASSIPRLAPTGGNQPQHF. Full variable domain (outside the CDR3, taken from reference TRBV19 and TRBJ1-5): DGGITQSPKYLFRKEGQNVTLSCEQNLNHDAMYWYRQDPGQGLRLIYYSQIVNDFQKGDIAEGYSVSREKKESFPLTVTSAQKNPTAFYLCASSIPRLAPTGGNQPQHFGDGTRLSIL.

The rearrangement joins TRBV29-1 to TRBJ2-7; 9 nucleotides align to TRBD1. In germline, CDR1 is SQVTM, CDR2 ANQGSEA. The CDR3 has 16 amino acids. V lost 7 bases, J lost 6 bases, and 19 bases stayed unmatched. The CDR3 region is CSAAGREGQGFLEQYF. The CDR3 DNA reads TGCAGCGCTGCCGGAAGGGAGGGACAGGGATTTCTCGAGCAGTACTTC.

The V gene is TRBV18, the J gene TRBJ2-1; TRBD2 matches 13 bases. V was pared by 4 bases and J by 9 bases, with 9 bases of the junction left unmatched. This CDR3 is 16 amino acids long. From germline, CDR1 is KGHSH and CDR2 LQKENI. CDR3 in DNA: TGTGCCAGCTCACGATCCGGGACTAGCGGGACCCGTGAGCAGTTCTTC. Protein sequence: CASSRSGTSGTREQFF. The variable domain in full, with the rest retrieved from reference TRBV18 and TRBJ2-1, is NAGVMQNPRHLVRRRGQEARLRCSPMKGHSHVYWYRQLPEEGLKFMVYLQKENIIDESGMPKERFSAEFPKEGPSILRIQQVVRGDSAAYFCASSRSGTSGTREQFFGPGTRLTVL.

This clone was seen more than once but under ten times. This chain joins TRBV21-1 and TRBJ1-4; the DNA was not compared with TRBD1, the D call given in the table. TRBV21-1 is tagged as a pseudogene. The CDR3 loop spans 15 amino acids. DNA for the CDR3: TGTGCCAGCAGCAACTGGACAGGTAAATATGAAAAACTGTTTTTT. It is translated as CASSNWTGKYEKLFF.

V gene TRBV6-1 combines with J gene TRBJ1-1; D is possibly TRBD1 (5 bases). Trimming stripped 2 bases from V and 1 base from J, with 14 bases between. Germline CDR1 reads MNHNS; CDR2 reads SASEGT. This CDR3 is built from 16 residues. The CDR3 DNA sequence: TGTGCCAGCAGTGAACTTTGGGGCGTTAGGAACACTGAAGCTTTCTTT. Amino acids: CASSELWGVRNTEAFF.